This TCR beta chain was recorded in a study of blood T cell repertoires in COVID-19. The protocol was immunoSEQ multiplex PCR, while the TCRdb copy is restricted to in-frame clones and leaves out a portion. Here the sample spans approximately 470,000 clones, 75% to 90% being singletons. The TCR originated in a human donor in a cohort sampled during active COVID-19. The sample was peripheral blood.

In nucleotides, the CDR3 is TGTGCCAGCAGCCTCAAGCGGGAGTTCGAGCAGTACTTC. This translates into CASSLKREFEQYF. This chain connects TRBV7-3 to TRBJ2-7; 8 nucleotides match TRBD2. Germline CDR1 and CDR2: SGHTA and FQGTGA. The CDR3 extends over 13 amino acids. V trimming: 5 bases; J trimming: 6 bases; junction bases outside the gene matches: 6.